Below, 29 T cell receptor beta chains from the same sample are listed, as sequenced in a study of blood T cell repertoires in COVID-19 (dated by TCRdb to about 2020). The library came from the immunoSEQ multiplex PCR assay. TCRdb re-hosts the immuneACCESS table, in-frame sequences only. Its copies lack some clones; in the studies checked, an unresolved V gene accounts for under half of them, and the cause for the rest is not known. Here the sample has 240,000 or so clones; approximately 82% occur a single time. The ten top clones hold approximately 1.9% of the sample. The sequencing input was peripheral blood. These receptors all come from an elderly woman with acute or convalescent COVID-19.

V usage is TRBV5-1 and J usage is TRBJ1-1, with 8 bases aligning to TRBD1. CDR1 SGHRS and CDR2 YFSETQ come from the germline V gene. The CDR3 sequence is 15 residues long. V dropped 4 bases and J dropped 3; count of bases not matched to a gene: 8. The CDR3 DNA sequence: TGCGCCAGCAGCCCATTTACAGGGGGGCACACTGAAGCTTTCTTT. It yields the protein CASSPFTGGHTEAFF. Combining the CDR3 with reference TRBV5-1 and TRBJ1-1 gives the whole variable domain KAGVTQTPRYLIKTRGQQVTLSCSPISGHRSVSWYQQTPGQGLQFLFEYFSETQRNKGNFPGRFSGRQFSNSRSEMNVSTLELGDSALYLCASSPFTGGHTEAFFGQGTRLTVV.

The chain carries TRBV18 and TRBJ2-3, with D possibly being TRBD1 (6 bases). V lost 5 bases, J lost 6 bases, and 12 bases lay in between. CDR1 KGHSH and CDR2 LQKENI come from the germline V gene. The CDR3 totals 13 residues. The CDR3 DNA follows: TGTGCCAGCTCATTGGCAGGGGCCGATACGCAGTATTTT. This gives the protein CASSLAGADTQYF.

The CDR3 protein is CASSFPTGGSNEQFF. CDR3 nucleotides: TGTGCCAGCAGCTTCCCTACAGGGGGGTCGAATGAGCAGTTCTTC. This chain joins TRBV7-2 and TRBJ2-1, with TRBD1 matching 8 bases. This CDR3 has 15 residues. With V trimmed by 3 bases and J by 7 bases, 8 bases remained unmatched. The V gene's germline CDR1 is SGHTA and CDR2 FQGNSA. Variable domain in full (rest from reference TRBV7-2 and TRBJ2-1): GAGVSQSPSNKVTEKGKDVELRCDPISGHTALYWYRQSLGQGLEFLIYFQGNSAPDKSGLPSDRFSAERTGGSVSTLTIQRTQQEDSAVYLCASSFPTGGSNEQFFGPGTRLTVL.

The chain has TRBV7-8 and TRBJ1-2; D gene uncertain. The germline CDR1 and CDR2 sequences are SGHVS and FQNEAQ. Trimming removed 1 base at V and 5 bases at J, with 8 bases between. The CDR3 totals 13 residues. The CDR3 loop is CASSLVRSYGYTF. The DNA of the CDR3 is TGTGCCAGCAGCTTAGTGAGATCTTATGGCTACACCTTC. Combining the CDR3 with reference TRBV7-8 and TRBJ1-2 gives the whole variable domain GAGVSQSPRYKVAKRGQDVALRCDPISGHVSLFWYQQALGQGPEFLTYFQNEAQLDKSGLPSDRFFAERPEGSVSTLKIQRTQQEDSAVYLCASSLVRSYGYTFGSGTRLTVV.

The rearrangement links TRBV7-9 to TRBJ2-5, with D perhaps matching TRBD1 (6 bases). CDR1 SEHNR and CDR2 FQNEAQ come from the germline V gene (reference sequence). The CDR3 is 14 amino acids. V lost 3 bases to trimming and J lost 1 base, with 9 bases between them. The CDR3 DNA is TGTGCCAGCAGCTTCAGACAGGTCCAAGAGACCCAGTACTTC. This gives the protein CASSFRQVQETQYF.

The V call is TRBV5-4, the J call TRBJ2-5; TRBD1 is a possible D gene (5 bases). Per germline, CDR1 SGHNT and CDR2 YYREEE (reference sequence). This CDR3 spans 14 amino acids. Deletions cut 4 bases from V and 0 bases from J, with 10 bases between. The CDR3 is CASSIRQYQETQYF. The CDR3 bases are TGTGCCAGCAGCATAAGACAGTACCAAGAGACCCAGTACTTC.

CDR3 region: CASSLALIGTRNYGYTF. In DNA form, the CDR3 reads TGTGCCAGCAGCTTAGCGCTAATCGGGACTAGAAACTATGGCTACACCTTC. V and J are TRBV7-2 and TRBJ1-2; tentative D call: TRBD1 (5 bases). V lost 0 bases to trimming and J lost 2 bases, with 16 bases between them. Germline V lookup: CDR1 SGHTA, CDR2 FQGNSA. The CDR3 is 17 amino acids. Full variable domain (missing parts from reference TRBV7-2 and TRBJ1-2): GAGVSQSPSNKVTEKGKDVELRCDPISGHTALYWYRQSLGQGLEFLIYFQGNSAPDKSGLPSDRFSAERTGGSVSTLTIQRTQQEDSAVYLCASSLALIGTRNYGYTFGSGTRLTVV.

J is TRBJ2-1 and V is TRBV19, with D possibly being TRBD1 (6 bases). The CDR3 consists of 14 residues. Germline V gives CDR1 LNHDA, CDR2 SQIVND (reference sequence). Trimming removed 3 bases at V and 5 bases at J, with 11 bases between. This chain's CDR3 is CASSIQDRNNEQFF. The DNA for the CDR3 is TGTGCCAGTAGTATCCAGGACAGAAACAATGAGCAGTTCTTC.

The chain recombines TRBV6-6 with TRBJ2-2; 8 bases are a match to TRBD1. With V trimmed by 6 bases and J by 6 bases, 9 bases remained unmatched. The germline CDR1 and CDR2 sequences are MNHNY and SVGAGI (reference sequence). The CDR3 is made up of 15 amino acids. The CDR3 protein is CASSLRTGTAGELFF. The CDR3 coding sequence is TGTGCCAGCAGCCTAAGGACAGGGACGGCCGGGGAGCTGTTTTTT.

This CDR3 is CASSRDVPGLAGGDVTDTQYF. The CDR3, as DNA: TGTGCCAGCAGCAGGGACGTCCCGGGACTAGCGGGAGGGGATGTCACAGATACGCAGTATTTT. The rearrangement joins TRBV7-3 to TRBJ2-3, with 16 bases that match TRBD2. This CDR3 is built from 21 residues. The V gene's germline CDR1 is SGHTA and CDR2 FQGTGA. Unmatched junction bases numbered 16, after V lost 5 bases and J lost 2 bases.

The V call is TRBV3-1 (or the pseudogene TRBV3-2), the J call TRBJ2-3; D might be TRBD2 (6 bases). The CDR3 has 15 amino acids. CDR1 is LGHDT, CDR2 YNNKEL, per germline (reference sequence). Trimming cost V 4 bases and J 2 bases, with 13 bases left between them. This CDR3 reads CASSLRTISTDTQYF. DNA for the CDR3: TGTGCCAGCAGCCTAAGGACTATTTCCACAGATACGCAGTATTTT.

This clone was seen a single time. CDR3 sequence reads: CASSRTGVETQYF. CDR3 DNA: TGTGCCAGCAGCAGAACAGGGGTGGAGACCCAGTACTTC. V is TRBV5-4 and J is TRBJ2-5, with 7 bases aligning to TRBD1. CDR1 SGHNT and CDR2 YYREEE come from the germline V gene (reference sequence). The CDR3 runs 13 residues. The ends lost 4 bases at V and 5 bases at J; junction bases unmatched: 5.

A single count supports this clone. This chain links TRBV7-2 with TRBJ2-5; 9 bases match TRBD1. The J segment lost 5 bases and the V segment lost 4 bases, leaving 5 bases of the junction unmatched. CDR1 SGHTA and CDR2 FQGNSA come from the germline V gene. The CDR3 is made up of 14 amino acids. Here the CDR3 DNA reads TGTGCCAGCAGCTCGGGACAGGGAGGGGAGACCCAGTACTTC. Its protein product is CASSSGQGGETQYF.

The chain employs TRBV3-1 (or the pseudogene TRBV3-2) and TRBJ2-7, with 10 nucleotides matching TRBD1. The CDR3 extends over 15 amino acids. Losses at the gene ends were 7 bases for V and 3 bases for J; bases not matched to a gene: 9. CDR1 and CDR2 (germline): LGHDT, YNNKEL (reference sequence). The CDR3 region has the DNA TGTGCCAGCACCACCGGGACAGGGGTCCTCTACGAGCAGTACTTC. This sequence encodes CASTTGTGVLYEQYF.

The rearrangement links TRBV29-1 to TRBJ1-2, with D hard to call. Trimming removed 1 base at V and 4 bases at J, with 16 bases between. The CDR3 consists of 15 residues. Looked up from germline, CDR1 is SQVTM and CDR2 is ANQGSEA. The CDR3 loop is CSVEAAGGGGYGYTF. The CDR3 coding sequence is TGCAGCGTTGAAGCTGCGGGAGGTGGTGGCTATGGCTACACCTTC.

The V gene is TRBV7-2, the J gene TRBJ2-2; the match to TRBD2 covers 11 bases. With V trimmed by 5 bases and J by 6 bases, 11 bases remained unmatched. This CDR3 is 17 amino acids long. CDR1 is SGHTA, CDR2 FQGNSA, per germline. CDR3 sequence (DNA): TGTGCCAGCAGCCAGACTAGCGGGGTCCTTAGGCCCGGGGAGCTGTTTTTT. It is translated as CASSQTSGVLRPGELFF.

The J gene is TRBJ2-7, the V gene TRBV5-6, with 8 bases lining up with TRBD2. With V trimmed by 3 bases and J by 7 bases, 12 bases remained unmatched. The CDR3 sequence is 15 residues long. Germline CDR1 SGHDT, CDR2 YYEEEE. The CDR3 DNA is TGTGCCAGCAGCTCCCCCCGGGGGGGCCTCGGTGAGCAGTACTTC. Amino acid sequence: CASSSPRGGLGEQYF.

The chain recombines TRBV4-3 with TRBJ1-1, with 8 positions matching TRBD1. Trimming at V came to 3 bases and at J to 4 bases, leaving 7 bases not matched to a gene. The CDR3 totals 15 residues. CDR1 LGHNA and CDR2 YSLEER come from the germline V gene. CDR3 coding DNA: TGCGCCAGCAGCCAGGGGGCCAGGGGGCCCACTGAAGCTTTCTTT. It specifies CASSQGARGPTEAFF.

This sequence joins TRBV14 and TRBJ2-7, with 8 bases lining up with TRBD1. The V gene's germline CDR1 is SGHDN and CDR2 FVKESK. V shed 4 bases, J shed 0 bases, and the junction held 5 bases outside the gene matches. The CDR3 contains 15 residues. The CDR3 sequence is CASSLGTGGSYEQYF. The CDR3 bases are TGTGCCAGCAGCCTCGGGACAGGAGGCTCCTACGAGCAGTACTTC.

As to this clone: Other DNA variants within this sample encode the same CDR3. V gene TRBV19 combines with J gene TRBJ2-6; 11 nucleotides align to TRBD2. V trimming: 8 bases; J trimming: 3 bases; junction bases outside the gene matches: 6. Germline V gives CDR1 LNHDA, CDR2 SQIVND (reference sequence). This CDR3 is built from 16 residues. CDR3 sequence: CASGTSGLGGANVLTF. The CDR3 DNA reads TGTGCCAGTGGGACTAGCGGTCTGGGTGGGGCCAACGTCCTGACTTTC.

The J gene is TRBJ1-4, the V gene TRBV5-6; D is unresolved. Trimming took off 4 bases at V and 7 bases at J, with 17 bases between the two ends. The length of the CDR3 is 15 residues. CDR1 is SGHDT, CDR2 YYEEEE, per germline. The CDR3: CASSPKFESGEKLFF. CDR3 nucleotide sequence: TGTGCCAGCAGCCCCAAGTTTGAGTCAGGTGAAAAACTGTTTTTT.

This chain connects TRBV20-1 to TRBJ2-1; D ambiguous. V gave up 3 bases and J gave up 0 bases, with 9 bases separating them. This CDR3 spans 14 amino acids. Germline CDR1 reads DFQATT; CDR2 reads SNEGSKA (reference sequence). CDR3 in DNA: TGCAGTGCTAGTCCTGTCTACTCCTACAATGAGCAGTTCTTC. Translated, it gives CSASPVYSYNEQFF.

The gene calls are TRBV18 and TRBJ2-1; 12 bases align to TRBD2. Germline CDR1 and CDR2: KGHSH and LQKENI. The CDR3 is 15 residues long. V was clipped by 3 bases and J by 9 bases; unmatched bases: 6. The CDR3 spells CASSPSSGRATEQFF. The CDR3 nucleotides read TGTGCCAGCTCACCCTCTAGCGGGAGGGCCACTGAGCAGTTCTTC. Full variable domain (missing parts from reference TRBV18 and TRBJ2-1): NAGVMQNPRHLVRRRGQEARLRCSPMKGHSHVYWYRQLPEEGLKFMVYLQKENIIDESGMPKERFSAEFPKEGPSILRIQQVVRGDSAAYFCASSPSSGRATEQFFGPGTRLTVL.

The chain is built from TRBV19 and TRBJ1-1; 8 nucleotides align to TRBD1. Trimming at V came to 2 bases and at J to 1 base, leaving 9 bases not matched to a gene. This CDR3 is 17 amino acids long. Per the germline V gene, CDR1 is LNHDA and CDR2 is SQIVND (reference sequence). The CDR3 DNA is TGTGCCAGTAGTATAAGTCTTGGACAGGGCTGGAACACTGAAGCTTTCTTT. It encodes CASSISLGQGWNTEAFF.

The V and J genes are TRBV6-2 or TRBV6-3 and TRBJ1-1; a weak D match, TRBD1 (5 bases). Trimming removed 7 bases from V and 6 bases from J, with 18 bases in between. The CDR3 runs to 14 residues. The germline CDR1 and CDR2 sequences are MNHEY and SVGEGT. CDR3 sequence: CASNPKGRAAEAFF. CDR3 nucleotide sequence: TGTGCCAGCAACCCGAAAGGCAGGGCCGCTGAAGCTTTCTTT.

The CDR3 here is CASSQRREKTDTQYF. The DNA of the CDR3 is TGTGCCAGCTCTCAGAGGAGGGAGAAAACAGATACGCAGTATTTT. The J gene is TRBJ2-3, the V gene TRBV18; the D gene is possibly TRBD2 (6 bases). The CDR3 has 15 amino acids. Germline V CDR1 and CDR2: KGHSH, LQKENI. Between the trimmed V and J ends, which lost 6 bases and 3 bases, there was a span of 16 bases.

For the CDR3, the DNA is TGTGCCAGCAGCTTAGACGGGGTTAGCACAGATACGCAGTATTTT. Translated, it gives CASSLDGVSTDTQYF. This sequence joins TRBV7-9 and TRBJ2-3; D may be TRBD2 (5 bases). V dropped 1 base and J dropped 0 bases, with 8 bases sitting between them. CDR1 is SEHNR and CDR2 is FQNEAQ in the germline V gene (reference sequence). The CDR3 loop spans 15 amino acids. The complete variable domain, with remaining parts taken from reference TRBV7-9 and TRBJ2-3, reads DTGVSQNPRHKITKRGQNVTFRCDPISEHNRLYWYRQTLGQGPEFLTYFQNEAQLEKSRLLSDRFSAERPKGSFSTLEIQRTEQGDSAMYLCASSLDGVSTDTQYFGPGTRLTVL.

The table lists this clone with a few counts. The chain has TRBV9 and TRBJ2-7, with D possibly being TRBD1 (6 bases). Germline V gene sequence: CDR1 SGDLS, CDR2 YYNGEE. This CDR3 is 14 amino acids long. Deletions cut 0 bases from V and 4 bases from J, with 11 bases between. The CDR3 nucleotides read TGTGCCAGCAGCGTAGCTACAGGGCCGTACGAGCAGTACTTC. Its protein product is CASSVATGPYEQYF.

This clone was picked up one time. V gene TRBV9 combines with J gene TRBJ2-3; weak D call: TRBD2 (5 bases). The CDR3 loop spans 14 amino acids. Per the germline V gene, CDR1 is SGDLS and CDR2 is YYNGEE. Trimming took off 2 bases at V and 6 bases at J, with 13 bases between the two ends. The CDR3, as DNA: TGTGCCAGCAGCGTTTGGACGCGCGGGGATACGCAGTATTTT. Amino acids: CASSVWTRGDTQYF.